This T cell receptor (beta chain) was found in a study of blood T cell repertoires in COVID-19. Study-wide context: Samples came from the United States, Italy and Spain, spanning acute and convalescent COVID-19. PBMCs, B-cell-depleted T cells, or T cells provided the cDNA or gDNA that made up the material.

Looked up from germline, CDR1 is SGHDT and CDR2 is YYEEEE. V shed 0 bases and J 5 bases; nucleotides not matched to a gene: 4. The CDR3 length is 16 residues. Original processing notes: The assay estimated nucleated cells by amplifying reference gene primers. Here immunoSEQ multiplex PCR was the method, and the copy in TCRdb shows in-frame clones only, minus some. From that table come the V and J calls and clone size; the DNA was used to work out D and trimming. Of 150,000 to 200,000 clones in the sample, about 88% are singletons; the top ten hold roughly 6%. The clonotype originates from a man between 40 and 49 years old with active or convalescent COVID-19. The J gene is TRBJ2-2, the V gene TRBV5-6; 10 bases agree with TRBD1. What was sequenced was peripheral blood. The CDR3 DNA sequence: TGTGCCAGCAGCTTGGGACAGGGGGCGCGAACCGGGGAGCTGTTTTTT. This codes for CASSLGQGARTGELFF.